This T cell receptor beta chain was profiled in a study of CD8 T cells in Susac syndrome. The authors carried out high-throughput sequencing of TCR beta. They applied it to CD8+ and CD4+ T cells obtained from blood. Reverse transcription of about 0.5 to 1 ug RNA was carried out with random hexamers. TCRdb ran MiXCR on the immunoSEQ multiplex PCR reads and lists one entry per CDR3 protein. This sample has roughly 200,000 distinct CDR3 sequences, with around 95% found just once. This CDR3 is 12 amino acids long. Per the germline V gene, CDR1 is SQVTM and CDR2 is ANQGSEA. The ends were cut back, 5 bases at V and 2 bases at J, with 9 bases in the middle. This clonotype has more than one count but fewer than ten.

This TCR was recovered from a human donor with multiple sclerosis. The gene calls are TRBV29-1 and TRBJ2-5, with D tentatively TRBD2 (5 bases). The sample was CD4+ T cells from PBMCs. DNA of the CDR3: TGCAGCGTTTCGGGATCTCAAGAGACCCAGTACTTC. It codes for CSVSGSQETQYF.